This T cell receptor (beta chain) was documented in a study of cytomegalovirus exposure and HLA in healthy donors. In its sample, this clone was seen once. Its antigen is not identified. Findings of the study overall: In a later analysis, productive TCRs from donors in an Asian-associated ancestry cluster reportedly carried fewer N-insertions than the cohort mean. An analysis done earlier found most TCR beta V segments productive about 87% or about 30% of the time.

V was clipped by 1 base and J by 4 bases; unmatched bases: 12. Germline V gene data show CDR1 as MGHRA and CDR2 as YSYEKL. This CDR3 contains 17 residues. The PCR ran on 60 Vbeta and 13 Jbeta primers. The repertoire was sequenced with immunoSEQ multiplex PCR; TCRdb's copy has only in-frame clones and lacks some. This table has some 130,000 clones, around 80% appearing once. This clonotype originated in a man aged 25-45 years in good health. The chain has TRBV4-1 and TRBJ2-7, with 8 bases matching TRBD2. The material sequenced was PBMCs. CDR3: CASSQGGLGSGVYEQYF. The DNA of the CDR3 is TGCGCCAGCAGCCAAGGGGGACTAGGTAGCGGGGTTTACGAGCAGTACTTC.